This TCR beta chain is drawn from a study of shared clonotypes between healthy human individuals. The investigators split CD4+ cells into a CD45RA+ naive subset and a CD45RA-negative memory subset. Germline CDR1 reads KGHSH; CDR2 reads LQKENI. The V gene lost 2 bases and the J gene lost 3 bases, with 11 bases spanning the gap. The CDR3 runs 14 residues. Study results and limitations: Sampling was confined to blood; repertoires within tissues likely differ.

With regard to this clone: Its antigen is not identified.

The assay was immunoSEQ multiplex PCR, and TCRdb's table has in-frame clones only and misses some. The sample lists around 1.4 million clones; about 98.5% were seen once. Sequencing was done on a sample of naive CD4+ T cells sorted from blood. Subset here: CD45RA+ positively selected. This chain joins TRBV18 and TRBJ2-7; possibly TRBD2 for D (6 bases). The sequence derives from a man aged 25 to 40 in good health. CDR3 sequence: CASSPASAFYEQYF. The CDR3 region has the DNA TGTGCCAGCTCACCAGCTAGCGCATTCTACGAGCAGTACTTC.